A selection of T cell receptor beta chains follows, all from one sample in a study of control samples from healthy donors and cancer patients. TCRdb's copy holds only in-frame clones and misses some; the assay was immunoSEQ multiplex PCR. This sample has 85,000 to 95,000 clones; more than 85% occur once, and the top ten carry 0.85% to 1%. Specimen: blood. Receptors were obtained from a woman aged 30 to 39 in good health. Both conserved end residues are part of each CDR3. The D gene is left open where the match is weak. For some rows the clone size is stated as once, few or many, or as a class when expanded; others skip it.

>-|-|TRBJ1-2|TRBV7-9
TGTGCCAGCAGCTTGGACAGTAACTATGGCTACACCTTC
CASSLDSNYGYTF
>-|-|TRBJ1-4|TRBV14
TGTGCCAGCAGCCCTCTGGACAGCCGTAATGAAAAACTGTTTTTT
CASSPLDSRNEKLFF
>-|-|TRBJ1-5|TRBV7-2
TGTGCCAGCAGCCTCTCGCTGGGGCCCCAGCATTTT
CASSLSLGPQHF
>TRBD1|-|TRBJ2-3|TRBV5-1
TGCGCCAGCAGCTTATCCGGGACAGGGGGCGCGGATACGCAGTATTTT
CASSLSGTGGADTQYF
>-|-|TRBJ1-5|TRBV5-6
TGTGCCAGCAGCTTTGGATCCGGGACAAGCCAGCCCCAGCATTTT
CASSFGSGTSQPQHF
>-|-|TRBJ1-1|TRBV5-8
TGTGCCAGCAGCTTTAGTGGCGGGGCGGAGGACACTGAAGCTTTCTTT
CASSFSGGAEDTEAFF
>-|once|TRBJ1-1|TRBV6-6
TGTGCCAGCAGTCACACCGCGGGACTCCTGAACACTGAAGCTTTCTTT
CASSHTAGLLNTEAFF
>-|-|TRBJ1-1|TRBV14
TGTGCCAGCAGCCCCTTTAAGAGCATAGGTTTCTTT
CASSPFKSIGFF
>-|-|TRBJ1-1|TRBV30
TGTGCCTGGACTCCTCGGGGACAAGCTTTCTTT
CAWTPRGQAFF
>-|-|TRBJ2-1|TRBV6-6
TGTGCCAGCAGTTACTCGACTTGGGGCCCCTACAATGAGCAGTTCTTC
CASSYSTWGPYNEQFF
>-|-|TRBJ1-3|TRBV21-1
TGTGCCAGCAGCAGTGATCGTAGACAGCCTGGAAACACCATATATTTT
CASSSDRRQPGNTIYF
>-|-|TRBJ1-2|TRBV6-5
TGTGCCAGCAGCGCCCAGGACAGTTATGGCTACACCTTC
CASSAQDSYGYTF
>-|-|TRBJ1-5|TRBV28
TGTGCCAGCAGTTTGCCCGGGGGTGGCAATCAGCCCCAGCATTTT
CASSLPGGGNQPQHF
>TRBD2|-|TRBJ2-1|TRBV3-1/TRBV3-2
TGTGCCAGCAGCAAGGGACTAGCGGGGGCGCAGAAGCTTTACAATGAGCAGTTCTTC
CASSKGLAGAQKLYNEQFF
>-|-|TRBJ1-2|TRBV28
TGTGCCAGCAGTTCCCGGATCGGGGCCCGTCTATGGCCCACCTTC
CASSSRIGARLWPTF
>-|once|TRBJ2-7|TRBV5-1
TGCGCCAGCAGTCCAGTTGAGAGCGGCTCCTACGAGCAGTACTTC
CASSPVESGSYEQYF
>-|-|TRBJ1-2|TRBV19
TGTGCCAGTAGTCCGGCCAGAGGGAGGGGAGTCTATGGCTACACCTTC
CASSPARGRGVYGYTF
>-|-|TRBJ1-4|TRBV25-1
TGTGCCAGCAGTCAGAAGAAGTGGGCAAATAATGAAAAACTGTTTTTT
CASSQKKWANNEKLFF